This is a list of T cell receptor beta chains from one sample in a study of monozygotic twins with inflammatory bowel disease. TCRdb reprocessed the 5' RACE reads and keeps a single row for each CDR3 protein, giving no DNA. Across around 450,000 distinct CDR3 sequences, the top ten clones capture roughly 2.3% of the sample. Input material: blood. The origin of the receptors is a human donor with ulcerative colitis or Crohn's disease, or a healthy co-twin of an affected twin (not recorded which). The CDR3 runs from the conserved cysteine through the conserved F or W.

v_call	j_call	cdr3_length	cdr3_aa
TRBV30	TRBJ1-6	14	CAWSSQGKSSPLHF
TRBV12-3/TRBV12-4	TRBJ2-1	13	CASSFEKYNEQFF
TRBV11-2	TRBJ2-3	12	CASSPHTDTQYF
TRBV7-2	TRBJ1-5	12	CASSSGNQPQHF
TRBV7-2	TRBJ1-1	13	CASSLPNRGEAFF
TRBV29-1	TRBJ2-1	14	CSVVGRRDYNEQFF
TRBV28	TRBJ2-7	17	CASSFGVLAGGAYEQYF
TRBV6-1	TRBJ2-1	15	CASRHTLGGANEQFF
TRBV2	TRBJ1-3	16	CASSEQGASSGNTIYF
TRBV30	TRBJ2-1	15	CAWSVVTGGRGEQFF
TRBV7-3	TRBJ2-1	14	CASSLSWASGEQFF
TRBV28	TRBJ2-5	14	CASSPSLVLETQYF
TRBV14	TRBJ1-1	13	CASSRGRVTEAFF
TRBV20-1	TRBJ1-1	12	CSARELGREAFF
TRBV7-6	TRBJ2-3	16	CASSLGLGQGTDTQYF
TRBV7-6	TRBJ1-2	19	CASSPLAQAGGPLQYGYTF
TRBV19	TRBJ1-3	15	CATCTPMLGGNTIYF
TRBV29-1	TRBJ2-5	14	CSVDRGKPGETQYF
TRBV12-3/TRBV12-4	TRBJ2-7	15	CASSLRQGAHNEQYF
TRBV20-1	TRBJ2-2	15	CSARNGGAGTGELFF
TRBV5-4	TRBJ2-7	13	CASSLGMASEQYF
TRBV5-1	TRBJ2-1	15	CASSLGGLLYNEQFF
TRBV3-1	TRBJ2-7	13	CASSPDWDGEQYF
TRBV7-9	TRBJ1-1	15	CASSFRQGTNTEAFF
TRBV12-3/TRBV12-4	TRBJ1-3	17	CASRGQQKPFSGNTIYF
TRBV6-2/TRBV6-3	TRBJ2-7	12	CASRDATYEQYF
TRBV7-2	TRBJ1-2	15	CASSADRSFNYGYTF
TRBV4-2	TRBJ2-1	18	CASSQLTSGGSHYNEQFF
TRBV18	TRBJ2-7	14	CASSPPTRGYEQYF
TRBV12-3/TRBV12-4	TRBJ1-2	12	CASSRAERGYTF
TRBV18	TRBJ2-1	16	CASSPAGTGGYNEQFF
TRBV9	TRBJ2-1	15	CASSVSGASYNEQFF
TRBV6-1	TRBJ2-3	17	CASSDEVAGAFTDTQYF
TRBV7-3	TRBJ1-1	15	CASSLDAGPGTEAFF
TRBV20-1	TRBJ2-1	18	CSARAHGRTSGGYNEQFF